The subject of this entry is one T cell receptor beta chain. Its antigen is unidentified. Sequencing used immunoSEQ multiplex PCR; TCRdb keeps in-frame clones, though not all of them. The sample has some 27,000 clones, approximately 84% seen once. In germline, CDR1 is SGHTA, CDR2 FQGNSA. Germline trimming cut 1 base from V and 4 bases from J; bases unmatched to any gene: 4. This CDR3 is built from 14 residues. The data originate from a study of PD-1 blockade in mismatch repair-deficient tumors. The study's findings and limits: Tumor-resident clones, often absent from pretreatment blood, expanded after pembrolizumab and then contracted.

This TCR was recovered from an adult with mismatch repair-deficient cancer. This specimen was PBMCs, taken before pembrolizumab treatment. The rearrangement uses TRBV7-2 and TRBJ2-7; 7 bases agree with TRBD2. CDR3 DNA sequence: TGTGCCAGCAGCTTAGGAGAAGCGGGATACGAGCAGTACTTC. Its protein is CASSLGEAGYEQYF.